Below are 22 T cell receptor beta chains sequenced from a single sample in a study of shared clonotypes between healthy human individuals. Generated by immunoSEQ multiplex PCR, the TCRdb table keeps only in-frame clones and is missing some. The sample records a few hundred thousand clones, roughly 72% being singletons. The source material was PBMCs. Receptors were obtained from a woman in her thirties or forties in good health. Some clones in this sample may be carry-over from other donors' samples.

The rearrangement uses TRBV30 and TRBJ2-7; D tentatively reads TRBD1 or TRBD2 (5 bases each). The germline CDR1 and CDR2 sequences are GTSNPN and SVGIG (reference sequence). V lost 0 bases and J 5 bases, leaving 14 bases between the germline ends. The CDR3 sequence is 14 residues long. The DNA for the CDR3 is TGTGCCTGGAGTGTACAACCTCTGGGGGACGAGCAGTACTTC. It codes for CAWSVQPLGDEQYF.

By frequency in the sample, this clone is medium-sized. The chain employs TRBV6-5 and TRBJ2-7; D perhaps matches TRBD2 (5 bases). The CDR3 has 15 residues. V lost 6 bases, J lost 1 base, and 16 bases lay in between. CDR1 and CDR2 from the germline V gene are MNHEY and SVGAGI. The CDR3 nucleotides are TGTGCCAGCAGCGTCTCTACGGACTCATCCTACGAGCAGTACTTC. Translated, it gives CASSVSTDSSYEQYF.

The DNA of the CDR3 is TGTGCCAGCAGCTTAGACAGCCCGCAGACCGGGGAGCTGTTTTTT. Its protein is CASSLDSPQTGELFF. The chain recombines TRBV11-2 with TRBJ2-2; no clear D. CDR3 length: 15 residues. Trimming shortened V by 0 bases and J by 5 bases, and 10 bases separated the two germline ends. The V gene's germline CDR1 is SGHAT and CDR2 FQNNGV.

This sequence joins TRBV27 and TRBJ1-2, with TRBD1 identical over 8 bases. From germline, CDR1 is MNHEY and CDR2 SMNVEV (reference sequence). The CDR3 covers 15 residues. V was clipped by 6 bases and J by 6 bases; unmatched bases: 12. CDR3 in amino acids: CASRMTGAGLDGYTF. CDR3 bases: TGTGCCAGCAGGATGACAGGGGCAGGGTTGGATGGCTACACCTTC.

The chain has TRBV5-6 and TRBJ2-1; TRBD1 aligns across 10 bases. The CDR3 sequence is 17 residues long. CDR1 and CDR2 from the germline V gene are SGHDT and YYEEEE. Trimming cost V 4 bases and J 0 bases; bases outside gene matches: 7. CDR3 in amino acids: CASSTGTGDSSYNEQFF. The DNA for the CDR3 is TGTGCCAGCAGCACCGGGACAGGGGACAGCTCCTACAATGAGCAGTTCTTC.

This CDR3 reads CASSGQVVTRAGQYF. The CDR3, as DNA: TGTGCCAGCAGCGGACAGGTTGTCACCCGAGCGGGGCAGTACTTC. V and J are TRBV2 and TRBJ2-7; perhaps TRBD1 as D (7 bases). CDR3 length: 15 amino acids. Between the trimmed V and J ends, which lost 6 bases and 9 bases, there was a span of 24 bases. Germline CDR1 and CDR2: SNHLY and FYNNEI.

The gene calls are TRBV30 and TRBJ2-4; 12 nucleotides agree with TRBD2. The V segment lost 5 bases and the J segment 9 bases; nucleotides outside the gene matches: 8. CDR1 and CDR2 from the germline V gene are GTSNPN and SVGIG (reference sequence). There are 14 residues in the CDR3. CDR3 in DNA: TGTGCCTGGCAGACTAGCGGGGGACGTGGCATTCAGTACTTC. This sequence encodes CAWQTSGGRGIQYF.

V is TRBV28 and J is TRBJ1-1; D might be TRBD1 (6 bases). Trimming stripped 4 bases from V and 3 bases from J, with 12 bases between. The CDR3 contains 14 residues. Germline V gives CDR1 MDHEN, CDR2 SYDVKM. CDR3 bases: TGTGCCAGCAGTTGGTACAGGGTGGACACTGAAGCTTTCTTT. It encodes CASSWYRVDTEAFF.

The rearrangement links TRBV5-1 to TRBJ2-7; possibly TRBD1 for D (5 bases). The CDR3 covers 14 residues. Germline V gene lookup returns CDR1 SGHRS and CDR2 YFSETQ. V was clipped by 0 bases and J by 1 base, with 8 bases between them. DNA for the CDR3: TGCGCCAGCAGCTTGGCTCAGGGTTCCTACGAGCAGTACTTC. Translation gives CASSLAQGSYEQYF.

CDR3 nucleotide sequence: TGTGCCAGCTCACCACGAAGGGGTACGAACACCGGGGAGCTGTTTTTT. Translated: CASSPRRGTNTGELFF. The chain has TRBV18 and TRBJ2-2; a weak D match, TRBD1 (5 bases). The CDR3 is made up of 16 amino acids. The germline gives CDR1 KGHSH, CDR2 LQKENI. V was pared by 1 base and J by 0 bases, with 9 bases between.

This chain uses TRBV5-1 with TRBJ2-3; maybe TRBD2 (5 bases). This CDR3 spans 14 amino acids. The germline V gene has CDR1 SGHRS and CDR2 YFSETQ. The V end was cut by 4 bases, the J end by 6 bases, with 15 bases between. The CDR3 DNA reads TGCGCCAGCAGCCCGGAGGTAGGGAGCGATACGCAGTATTTT. This translates into CASSPEVGSDTQYF. The variable domain in full, with the rest retrieved from reference TRBV5-1 and TRBJ2-3, is KAGVTQTPRYLIKTRGQQVTLSCSPISGHRSVSWYQQTPGQGLQFLFEYFSETQRNKGNFPGRFSGRQFSNSRSEMNVSTLELGDSALYLCASSPEVGSDTQYFGPGTRLTVL.

This clone turned up a few times. This CDR3 reads CASSLAKDRVTEAFF. CDR3 in DNA: TGTGCCAGCAGCTTGGCCAAGGACAGGGTCACTGAAGCTTTCTTT. This chain uses TRBV5-4 with TRBJ1-1; 8 bases match TRBD1. Germline V lookup: CDR1 SGHNT, CDR2 YYREEE (reference sequence). The CDR3 runs to 15 residues. Losses at the gene ends were 0 bases for V and 4 bases for J; bases not matched to a gene: 5.

The chain joins TRBV6-6 to TRBJ2-5; 10 bases match TRBD1. Germline trimming cut 6 bases from V and 5 bases from J; bases unmatched to any gene: 6. This CDR3 has 14 residues. The germline V gene has CDR1 MNHNY and CDR2 SVGAGI (reference sequence). In DNA form, the CDR3 reads TGTGCCAGCAGCTCGACAGGGGGCGAGGAGACCCAGTACTTC. It is translated as CASSSTGGEETQYF.

This clone has only one observation. The chain has TRBV30 and TRBJ2-7; 12 bases map to TRBD2. The V segment lost 8 bases and the J segment 10 bases; nucleotides outside the gene matches: 12. This CDR3 comprises 13 residues. CDR1 and CDR2 (germline): GTSNPN, SVGIG (reference sequence). The CDR3 loop is CAGSRTSGIAQYF. In DNA form, the CDR3 reads TGTGCCGGAAGTAGGACTAGCGGGATAGCCCAGTACTTC. Based on the CDR3 plus reference TRBV30 and TRBJ2-7, the full variable domain is SQTIHQWPATLVQPVGSPLSLECTVEGTSNPNLYWYRQAAGRGLQLLFYSVGIGQISSEVPQNLSASRPQDRQFILSSKKLLLSDSGFYLCAGSRTSGIAQYFGPGTRLTVT.

This chain uses TRBV6-6 with TRBJ2-7, with TRBD2 matching over 7 bases. Germline CDR1 reads MNHNY; CDR2 reads SVGAGI (reference sequence). V was clipped by 5 bases and J by 2 bases; unmatched bases: 12. This CDR3 is built from 16 residues. The CDR3 region has the DNA TGTGCCAGCAGTCGTTTCAGAGCTAGCGGTACCTACGAGCAGTACTTC. Amino acid sequence: CASSRFRASGTYEQYF.

J is TRBJ1-4 and V is TRBV5-6, with 9 bases fitting TRBD1. V shed 6 bases, J shed 1 base, and the junction held 10 bases outside the gene matches. The CDR3 loop spans 17 amino acids. From germline, CDR1 is SGHDT and CDR2 YYEEEE. CDR3 sequence (DNA): TGTGCCAGCACCCGGTGGGGACAGGGTGGAACTAATGAAAAACTGTTTTTT. Translation gives CASTRWGQGGTNEKLFF.

The V and J genes are TRBV10-3 and TRBJ2-7, with D maybe TRBD2 (8 bases). The CDR3 has 16 amino acids. Germline CDR1 reads ENHRY; CDR2 reads SYGVKD. Trimming removed 5 bases at V and 4 bases at J, with 21 bases between. CDR3 DNA sequence: TGTGCCATCAGTTGGGACAGCAATAGCGGGACTTACGAGCAGTACTTC. This gives the protein CAISWDSNSGTYEQYF.

V and J are TRBV6-1 and TRBJ2-2; tentatively, D is TRBD2 (6 bases). Germline V gene lookup returns CDR1 MNHNS and CDR2 SASEGT. This CDR3 comprises 17 residues. V gave up 4 bases and J gave up 2 bases, with 17 bases separating them. CDR3 region: CASSGGELRVNTGELFF. DNA for the CDR3: TGTGCCAGCAGTGGCGGGGAGCTGAGAGTTAACACCGGGGAGCTGTTTTTT.

The chain has TRBV7-2 and TRBJ1-5; D is unclear. The CDR3 spans 15 residues. CDR1 SGHTA and CDR2 FQGNSA come from the germline V gene. V dropped 5 bases and J dropped 1 base, with 12 bases sitting between them. In DNA, the CDR3 is TGTGCCAGCAGCAAAGGACGGTGGAGCAATCAGCCCCAGCATTTT. Residues: CASSKGRWSNQPQHF.

This clone has just one count. This chain joins TRBV30 and TRBJ2-3; 8 bases map to TRBD2. Germline V gives CDR1 GTSNPN, CDR2 SVGIG (reference sequence). The CDR3 contains 14 residues. V was pared by 2 bases and J by 6 bases, with 7 bases of the junction left unmatched. The CDR3 bases are TGTGCCTGGAGTAAGGGACTAGGCCACGATACGCAGTATTTT. This translates into CAWSKGLGHDTQYF. The full variable domain, rest sourced from reference TRBV30 and TRBJ2-3, is SQTIHQWPATLVQPVGSPLSLECTVEGTSNPNLYWYRQAAGRGLQLLFYSVGIGQISSEVPQNLSASRPQDRQFILSSKKLLLSDSGFYLCAWSKGLGHDTQYFGPGTRLTVL.

The chain links TRBV6-5 to TRBJ1-2, with D possibly being TRBD1 (6 bases). V was clipped by 10 bases and J by 4 bases, with 13 bases between them. This CDR3 region has 12 residues. Germline V gives CDR1 MNHEY, CDR2 SVGAGI. CDR3 residues: CATRGGTYGYTF. CDR3 sequence (DNA): TGTGCCACCAGGGGCGGGACCTATGGCTACACCTTC.

The V gene is TRBV4-1, the J gene TRBJ1-5, with D possibly TRBD1 on 6 matching bases. This CDR3 contains 15 residues. The V end was cut by 1 base, the J end by 4 bases, with 11 bases between. Germline V gene sequence: CDR1 MGHRA, CDR2 YSYEKL. The chain's CDR3 is CASSQVATGNQPQHF. For the CDR3, the DNA is TGCGCCAGCAGCCAAGTGGCAACAGGGAATCAGCCCCAGCATTTT.